This T cell receptor (beta chain) was sequenced in a study of T cells after yellow fever vaccination. Each CDR3 protein is one row after TCRdb ran MiXCR on the 5' RACE reads. The table has fewer than 400,000 distinct CDR3 sequences, approximately 12% seen once. This clonotype turned up a few times. The CDR3 contains 14 residues. V lost 5 bases to trimming and J lost 6 bases, with 16 bases between them. Germline values: CDR1 DFQATT, CDR2 SNEGSKA (reference sequence). The gene calls are TRBV20-1 and TRBJ2-2, with D maybe TRBD1 (6 bases). The sequence was obtained from a man aged 18 to 30 who received the YFV17D yellow fever vaccine. This specimen consisted of CD4+ T cells sorted from PBMCs, obtained 45 days after the yellow fever booster vaccination. CDR3: CSARQPQGSGELFF. As DNA, the CDR3 is TGCAGTGCTCGTCAACCCCAGGGGTCCGGGGAGCTGTTTTTT.